This T cell receptor (beta chain) was recovered during a study of PD-1 blockade in classical Hodgkin lymphoma. Study as a whole: Patients were treated with nivolumab at 3 mg/kg, and this was given intravenously every 2 weeks. Findings and limits, study-wide: For complete responders, baseline diversity was comparable to that of newly diagnosed patients. By C4D1, diversity of CD4+ TCRs had risen significantly, whereas that of CD8+ TCRs had not. The authors excluded patients who started nivolumab under 1 year after ASCT.

In regard to this clone: Its specificity is unknown. Other DNA sequences in the same sample also yield this CDR3.

This CDR3 has 18 residues. Germline V gene data show CDR1 as SGHVS and CDR2 as FNYEAQ. J lost 10 bases, V lost 1 base, and 17 bases had no gene match. All patients relapsed after autologous stem cell transplantation, and brentuximab vedotin exposure varied. The method was immunoSEQ multiplex PCR; TCRdb's version includes in-frame clones alone and lacks a portion of them. The sample has approximately 17,000 clones, 82% seen once. This receptor was taken from a human donor with classical Hodgkin lymphoma. The material sequenced was peripheral blood mononuclear cells (PBMCs), taken before the second cycle of nivolumab. The chain combines TRBV7-6 with TRBJ2-1; 9 bases align to TRBD2. The CDR3 protein is CASSLEPFGAGGPREQFF. For the CDR3, the DNA is TGTGCCAGCAGCTTAGAACCCTTCGGGGCGGGGGGGCCGAGGGAGCAGTTCTTC.